What follows is one T cell receptor (beta chain) and its context. What antigen it recognizes has not been identified. Nothing much larger sits one base from this clone, and base qualities are not available. V sheds 1 base and J sheds 2 bases, leaving 9 bases between their ends. CDR1 and CDR2 (SGHAT, FQDESV) derive from the germline V gene (reference sequence). The CDR3 runs 15 residues from the cysteine to the phenylalanine. Solely the CDR3 DNA is kept, with 45 bases framed from the first base. These data come from a study of blood T cell repertoires in COVID-19 (dated by TCRdb to 2019 to 2021). Turning to the overall study: Samples covering the acute and convalescent phases of COVID-19 were provided by collaborators in the United States, Italy and Spain. A de-identified subject ID, COVID-19 status, age in years and sex were almost always included in the sample metadata. Subjects who had been exposed to COVID-19, were actively infected with it, or had recovered from it provided the deeply sampled blood TCRbeta repertoires that made up the dataset. Samples came from the ongoing ImmuneRACE study (first 160 participants) plus 1,254 subjects from 6 global collaborators. The material from the prospective study consisted of cDNA or gDNA derived from T cells, B-cell-depleted T cells, or PBMCs. Where HLA class I and class II types were available, the types were taken from metadata supplied by the sample provider, not from assay-based typing. The repertoires were released in a freely available public database meant as a resource for research on the immune response to SARS-CoV-2. The investigation overall reported the following: The quantity of clinical and demographic metadata differed by source and by participant and was supplied without curation.

Each collaborating institution followed its own protocols to collect whole blood in K2EDTA tubes. For TCRbeta analysis, collaborators shipped samples in one of three forms: frozen whole blood, isolated PBMCs, or DNA extracted from either of those sample types. The immunoSEQ Assay, a bias-controlled multiplex PCR, was used to amplify TCRbeta CDR3 regions from genomic DNA. Regarding the original processing steps: Within the assay, amplification of reference gene primers was used to estimate how many nucleated cells each sample contained. To quantify the absolute abundance of each unique TCRbeta CDR3 rearrangement, sequence reads were collapsed and filtered. For each sample, productive Simpson clonality was calculated by taking the square root of Simpson's diversity index across productive rearrangements. As stored in TCRdb, this immuneACCESS dataset retains in-frame rearrangements with V and J assigned. A fraction of the clones does not appear; measured against another copy, unresolved V genes explain less than half of the discrepancy, and the remainder lacks a known reason. For V, J and clone size, that table is used; D and trimming come from the DNA. Here the sample has 30,000 to 50,000 clones; about 80% occur a single time. The ten top clones hold approximately 15% of the sample.

The receptor was derived from a man aged 50 or older with active or convalescent COVID-19. Sequenced sample: peripheral blood. Here the chain combines TRBV11-1 and TRBJ2-1; no D gene is confidently identified. Here the CDR3 is given as CASSLGSNPYNEQFF. At the DNA level, the sequence is TGTGCCAGCAGCTTAGGGTCTAACCCCTACAATGAGCAGTTCTTC.